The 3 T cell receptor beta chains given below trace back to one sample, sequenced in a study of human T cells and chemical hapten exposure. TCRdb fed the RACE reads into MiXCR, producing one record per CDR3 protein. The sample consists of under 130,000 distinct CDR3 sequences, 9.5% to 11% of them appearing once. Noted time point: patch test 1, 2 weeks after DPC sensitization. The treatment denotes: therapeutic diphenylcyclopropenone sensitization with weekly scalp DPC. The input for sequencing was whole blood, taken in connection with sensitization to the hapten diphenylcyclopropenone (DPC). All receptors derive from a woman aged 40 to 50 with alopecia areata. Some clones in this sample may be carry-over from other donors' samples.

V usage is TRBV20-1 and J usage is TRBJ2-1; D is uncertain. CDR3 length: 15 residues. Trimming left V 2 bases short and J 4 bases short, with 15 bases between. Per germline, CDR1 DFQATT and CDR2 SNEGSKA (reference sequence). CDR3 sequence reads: CSARLRSPTYNEQFF. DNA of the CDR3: TGCAGTGCTAGACTCAGGTCACCAACATACAATGAGCAGTTCTTC.

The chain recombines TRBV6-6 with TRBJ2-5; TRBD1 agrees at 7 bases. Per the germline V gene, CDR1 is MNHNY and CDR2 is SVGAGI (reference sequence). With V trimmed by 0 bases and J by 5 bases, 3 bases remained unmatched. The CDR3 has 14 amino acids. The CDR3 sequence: CASSYSVRGETQYF. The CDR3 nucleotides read TGTGCCAGCAGTTACTCAGTCAGGGGGGAGACCCAGTACTTC.

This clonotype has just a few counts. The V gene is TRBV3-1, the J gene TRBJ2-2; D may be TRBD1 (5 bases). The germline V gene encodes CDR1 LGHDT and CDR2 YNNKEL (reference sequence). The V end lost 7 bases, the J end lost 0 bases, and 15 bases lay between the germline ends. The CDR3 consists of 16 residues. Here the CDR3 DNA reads TGTGCCAGCACCTCAGGGCGCCGACCGAACACCGGGGAGCTGTTTTTT. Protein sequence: CASTSGRRPNTGELFF.